The next 32 T cell receptor beta chains were all read from a single sample in a study of regulatory T cells in long-lasting Graves disease. Specified time point: newly diagnosed GD, antithyroid drugs for less than 3 months. RNA extracted from PBMCs served as the sequencing template. Assembly of TCR beta libraries relied on iRepertoire HTBI primers together with Arm-PCR of CDR3 regions. TCRdb reprocessed the multiplex PCR reads via MiXCR and lists one record per CDR3 protein. The sample lists approximately 210,000 distinct CDR3 sequences; about 16% were seen once. This specimen consisted of peripheral blood mononuclear cells (PBMCs), obtained at new diagnosis, from a patient treated with antithyroid drugs. The receptor set was obtained from a female donor with Graves disease.

This clonotype turned up a few times. The junction does not match germline at one end; this may be a read error. The chain's CDR3 is CASSLRGSGGLFF. CDR3 sequence (DNA): TGTGCCAGCAGTTTAAGAGGATCCGGGGGGCTGTTTTTT. The chain recombines TRBV28 with TRBJ2-2; TRBD2 is a possible D gene (6 bases). The CDR3 totals 13 residues. Germline-derived CDR1 and CDR2 are MDHEN and SYDVKM.

This clonotype was observed at least ten times. The chain recombines TRBV7-2 with TRBJ2-7, with D maybe TRBD2 (5 bases). The germline V gene has CDR1 SGHTA and CDR2 FQGNSA. Trimming removed 2 bases at V and 3 bases at J, with 14 bases between. This CDR3 region has 15 residues. The CDR3 spells CASSLIGSPNYEQYF. CDR3 bases: TGTGCCAGCAGCTTAATAGGGAGCCCTAACTACGAGCAGTACTTC.

There are a few counts of this clonotype. The chain joins TRBV24-1 to TRBJ2-4; 7 nucleotides agree with TRBD1. After removal of 2 bases from V and 1 base from J, the junction contained 19 bases not matched to a gene. In germline, CDR1 is KGHDR, CDR2 SFDVKD. CDR3 length: 21 residues. In nucleotides, the CDR3 is TGTGCCACCAGTGATTCAGACTACAGGGGATCGGGTCCGGCGGCCAAAAACATTCAGTACTTC. Protein sequence: CATSDSDYRGSGPAAKNIQYF.

Details on this clonotype: Relative to the germline gene, one junction end is altered; a read error may explain this. The chain recombines TRBV6-2 or TRBV6-3 with TRBJ2-1; D remains ambiguous. CDR3 size: 15 residues. Germline lookup yields CDR1 MNHEY and CDR2 SVGEGT. The CDR3: CASSYGVATYNEKFF. The CDR3, as DNA: TGTGCCAGCAGTTACGGGGTGGCAACTTACAATGAGAAGTTCTTC.

This clonotype was detected ten times or more. This sequence joins TRBV28 and TRBJ1-2; D unclear. Germline assignment: CDR1 MDHEN and CDR2 SYDVKM. V lost 6 bases and J 5 bases, leaving 19 bases between the germline ends. CDR3 length: 15 amino acids. CDR3 residues: CASRSWAGRVYGYTF. The DNA of the CDR3 is TGTGCCAGCAGATCTTGGGCAGGCCGAGTTTATGGCTACACCTTC.

As concerns this clonotype: A far larger clone is just one base off, so this is likely a read error. V usage is TRBV11-2 and J usage is TRBJ2-1; a possible D gene is TRBD2 (5 bases). The V end lost 1 base, the J end lost 10 bases, and 20 bases lay between the germline ends. Germline V lookup: CDR1 SGHAT, CDR2 FQNNGV. CDR3 size: 16 residues. CDR3 nucleotide sequence: TGTGCCAGCAGCTTAGGGCCGATTCTCCGGGGTTCCGAGCAGTTCTTC. Its translation: CASSLGPILRGSEQFF.

A note on this clonotype: Given a far larger clone just one base away, this is likely a sequencing read error. The rearrangement links TRBV11-2 to TRBJ2-4; TRBD1 might be the D (5 bases). The V end was cut by 8 bases, the J end by 6 bases, with 20 bases between. This CDR3 has 15 amino acids. Germline loops: CDR1 SGHAT, CDR2 FQNNGV. DNA of the CDR3: TGTGCCAGCCCACGCGACAGAGGTCAAGGAAACATTCAGTACTTC. Translated, it gives CASPRDRGQGNIQYF. Together with reference TRBV11-2 and TRBJ2-4, the CDR3 gives the full variable domain: EAGVAQSPRYKIIEKRQSVAFWCNPISGHATLYWYQQILGQGPKLLIQFQNNGVVDDSQLPKDRFSAERLKGVDSTLKIQPAKLEDSAVYLCASPRDRGQGNIQYFGAGTRLSVL.

This clonotype was seen many times. The gene calls are TRBV9 and TRBJ2-1; TRBD2 matches 9 bases. V shed 0 bases and J 8 bases; nucleotides not matched to a gene: 9. Germline CDR1 SGDLS, CDR2 YYNGEE. The length of the CDR3 is 16 residues. The CDR3 coding sequence is TGTGCCAGCAGCGTAGCCGGTACTAGCGGGTACGATGAGCAGTTCTTC. This codes for CASSVAGTSGYDEQFF.

There are many counts of this clonotype. This chain uses TRBV6-2 or TRBV6-3 with TRBJ2-2; the D gene is possibly TRBD2 (6 bases). Germline CDR1 reads MNHEY; CDR2 reads SVGEGT. V was shortened by 5 bases and J by 4 bases, with 11 bases between the two germline ends. The CDR3 loop spans 14 amino acids. CDR3 nucleotides: TGTGCCAGCAGTCCGACTAGGAGCACCGGGGAGCTGTTTTTT. Translated, it gives CASSPTRSTGELFF.

This clonotype was recorded at least ten times. V is TRBV20-1 and J is TRBJ1-5; D is unresolved. CDR3 length equals 12 residues. CDR1 is DFQATT, CDR2 SNEGSKA, per germline (reference sequence). V lost 5 bases, J lost 4 bases, and 9 bases lay in between. In DNA form, the CDR3 reads TGCAGTGCTGGCAGGTTAAATCAGCCCCAGCATTTT. Encoded protein: CSAGRLNQPQHF.

This clonotype was seen repeatedly, ten times or more. The V and J genes are TRBV9 and TRBJ2-1; D is perhaps TRBD1 or TRBD2 (5 bases each). The CDR3 consists of 18 residues. Germline lookup yields CDR1 SGDLS and CDR2 YYNGEE. The V end was cut by 0 bases, the J end by 0 bases, with 16 bases between. CDR3 in amino acids: CASSVARGPRTSYNEQFF. For the CDR3, the DNA is TGTGCCAGCAGCGTAGCCCGGGGACCCCGGACCTCCTACAATGAGCAGTTCTTC.

The sample holds a few counts of this clonotype. This may stem from a read error, because a much larger clone lies one nucleotide away. This rearrangement joins TRBV6-2 or TRBV6-3 to TRBJ1-5; maybe TRBD1 (5 bases). This CDR3 is 13 amino acids long. Deletions cut 4 bases from V and 4 bases from J, with 8 bases between. In germline, CDR1 is MNHEY, CDR2 SVGEGT. In nucleotides, the CDR3 is TGTGCCAGCAGTTTGACAGAGAATCAGCCCCAGCATTTT. Encoded protein: CASSLTENQPQHF.

Concerning this clonotype itself: A junction end diverges from the germline sequence, so it may reflect a read error. The V call is TRBV4-2, the J call TRBJ2-1, with D hard to call. The CDR3 totals 15 residues. Germline V lookup: CDR1 LGHNA, CDR2 YNFKEQ. The CDR3 nucleotides are TGTGTCAGCAGCCAAGATCAGAGCATCTACAATGAGCAGTTCTTC. Its protein product is CVSSQDQSIYNEQFF.

This clonotype was detected ten times or more. The CDR3 region is CASAGLAVTGELFF. Here the CDR3 DNA reads TGCGCCAGCGCGGGACTAGCTGTCACCGGGGAGCTGTTTTTT. This rearrangement joins TRBV5-1 to TRBJ2-2; 9 bases agree with TRBD2. The V and J ends lost 7 bases and 4 bases, in that order; junction bases with no gene match: 5. The germline CDR1 and CDR2 sequences are SGHRS and YFSETQ. This CDR3 is 14 amino acids long.

This clonotype has a count of ten or more. This rearrangement joins TRBV18 to TRBJ1-5, with a weak D call TRBD1 (6 bases). The germline V gene has CDR1 KGHSH and CDR2 LQKENI. This CDR3 comprises 14 residues. Trimming left V 3 bases short and J 7 bases short, with 13 bases between. CDR3 protein: CASSPSRGGQPQHF. The CDR3 DNA sequence: TGTGCCAGCTCACCGTCCAGGGGTGGACAGCCCCAGCATTTT. Variable domain in full (rest from reference TRBV18 and TRBJ1-5): NAGVMQNPRHLVRRRGQEARLRCSPMKGHSHVYWYRQLPEEGLKFMVYLQKENIIDESGMPKERFSAEFPKEGPSILRIQQVVRGDSAAYFCASSPSRGGQPQHFGDGTRLSIL.

The chain carries TRBV24-1 and TRBJ2-1, with 9 nucleotides matching TRBD1. With V trimmed by 4 bases and J by 0 bases, 3 bases remained unmatched. From germline, CDR1 is KGHDR and CDR2 SFDVKD. This CDR3 has 16 residues. This CDR3 is CATSDPQGASYNEQFF. In nucleotides, the CDR3 is TGTGCCACCAGTGACCCACAGGGGGCCTCCTACAATGAGCAGTTCTTC.

There are many counts of this clonotype. V usage is TRBV19 and J usage is TRBJ1-6; D is perhaps TRBD1 (5 bases). Between the trimmed V and J ends, which lost 1 base and 6 bases, there was a span of 10 bases. This CDR3 is 15 amino acids long. Germline V gene data show CDR1 as LNHDA and CDR2 as SQIVND (reference sequence). Here the CDR3 reads CASSIGEGVNSPLHF. CDR3 coding DNA: TGTGCCAGTAGTATAGGTGAAGGGGTTAATTCACCCCTCCACTTT.

This clonotype was observed at least ten times. This chain connects TRBV10-3 to TRBJ2-1, with TRBD2 identical over 9 bases. This CDR3 has 13 residues. Trimming cost V 7 bases and J 10 bases; bases outside gene matches: 8. CDR1 and CDR2 from the germline V gene are ENHRY and SYGVKD. The CDR3 region has the DNA TGTGCCATCATGGCTAGCGGGAACGGGGAGCAGTTCTTC. As protein: CAIMASGNGEQFF.

This clonotype was detected many times. This chain uses TRBV6-2 or TRBV6-3 with TRBJ2-1, with a weak D call TRBD1 (6 bases). Germline V gene lookup returns CDR1 MNHEY and CDR2 SVGEGT. The CDR3 sequence is 16 residues long. Trimming stripped 6 bases from V and 0 bases from J, with 15 bases between. The CDR3 DNA is TGTGCCAGCAGACTCCGGACAGCTCGCTCCTACAATGAGCAGTTCTTC. This translates into CASRLRTARSYNEQFF.

The chain joins TRBV25-1 to TRBJ2-7, with 9 bases lining up with TRBD2. CDR3 size: 14 residues. In germline, CDR1 is MGHDK, CDR2 SYGVNS. Unmatched junction bases numbered 0, after V lost 2 bases and J lost 1 base. The CDR3: CASSELAGSYEQYF. In nucleotides, the CDR3 is TGTGCCAGCAGTGAACTAGCGGGATCCTACGAGCAGTACTTC.

At least ten counts were recorded for this clonotype. This chain uses TRBV24-1 with TRBJ1-2, with D uncertain. Between the trimmed V and J ends, which lost 10 bases and 9 bases, there was a span of 20 bases. There are 13 residues in the CDR3. Per germline, CDR1 KGHDR and CDR2 SFDVKD. CDR3 DNA: TGTGCCACAGCCGACATTCCGTCAGGAAGCTACACCTTC. It codes for CATADIPSGSYTF.

This clonotype was seen a handful of times. V and J are TRBV30 and TRBJ2-1; D possibly corresponds to TRBD1 (5 bases). Germline values: CDR1 GTSNPN, CDR2 SVGIG (reference sequence). With 5 bases removed from V and 8 bases from J, the gap between germline ends came to 16 bases. The CDR3 sequence is 13 residues long. The CDR3 is CAWGDLGVDEQFF. The DNA for the CDR3 is TGTGCCTGGGGGGATCTAGGGGTCGATGAGCAGTTCTTC.

The sample holds many counts of this clonotype. This sequence joins TRBV24-1 and TRBJ2-5; 9 bases fit TRBD2. The CDR3 has 15 amino acids. Germline loops: CDR1 KGHDR, CDR2 SFDVKD. The J segment lost 5 bases and the V segment lost 4 bases, leaving 7 bases of the junction unmatched. The CDR3, as DNA: TGTGCCACCAGTGACCGTGGGACTAGCAAGGAGACCCAGTACTTC. It specifies CATSDRGTSKETQYF.

In this sample, this clonotype turned up many times. The chain has TRBV24-1 and TRBJ2-2, with D possibly being TRBD1 (6 bases). Per the germline V gene, CDR1 is KGHDR and CDR2 is SFDVKD. The CDR3 runs to 15 residues. V was pared by 7 bases and J by 2 bases, with 13 bases between. The CDR3 DNA sequence: TGTGCCACCAGCCCCCCGGGACACAACACCGGGGAGCTGTTTTTT. Translation gives CATSPPGHNTGELFF.

This clonotype was seen at least ten times. J is TRBJ1-5 and V is TRBV6-1; no clear D. The CDR3 totals 14 residues. The V gene's germline CDR1 is MNHNS and CDR2 SASEGT. V gave up 8 bases and J gave up 4 bases, with 15 bases separating them. This CDR3 is CASAREEDNQPQHF. The CDR3 nucleotides are TGTGCCAGCGCCCGGGAAGAGGATAATCAGCCCCAGCATTTT.

This clonotype was recorded at least ten times. The gene calls are TRBV28 and TRBJ1-1; 9 bases line up with TRBD1. V was clipped by 2 bases and J by 4 bases; unmatched bases: 5. The CDR3 runs 15 residues. Germline V CDR1 and CDR2: MDHEN, SYDVKM. The CDR3 spells CASSLTGTGSTEAFF. CDR3 in DNA: TGTGCCAGCAGTTTAACCGGGACAGGGAGCACTGAAGCTTTCTTT.

The genes are TRBV19 and TRBJ1-2, with unresolved D. The CDR3 is made up of 15 amino acids. Germline V gives CDR1 LNHDA, CDR2 SQIVND (reference sequence). Trimming removed 2 bases from V and 7 bases from J, with 17 bases in between. The CDR3 nucleotides read TGTGCCAGTAGTATAATGGGCCTGGCAGGCGGTGGCTACACCTTC. Its translation: CASSIMGLAGGGYTF. Full variable domain (outside the CDR3, taken from reference TRBV19 and TRBJ1-2): DGGITQSPKYLFRKEGQNVTLSCEQNLNHDAMYWYRQDPGQGLRLIYYSQIVNDFQKGDIAEGYSVSREKKESFPLTVTSAQKNPTAFYLCASSIMGLAGGGYTFGSGTRLTVV.

This chain links TRBV20-1 with TRBJ1-4; the match to TRBD1 covers 8 bases. The V gene's germline CDR1 is DFQATT and CDR2 SNEGSKA (reference sequence). Germline trimming cut 7 bases from V and 5 bases from J; bases unmatched to any gene: 9. The CDR3 sequence is 14 residues long. CDR3 in amino acids: CSVIDRGRNEKLFF. In nucleotides, the CDR3 is TGCAGTGTTATCGACAGGGGCAGGAATGAAAAACTGTTTTTT.

This clonotype was observed many times. The chain has TRBV20-1 and TRBJ1-1; D is perhaps TRBD1 (5 bases). This CDR3 has 14 residues. CDR1 DFQATT and CDR2 SNEGSKA come from the germline V gene (reference sequence). V was trimmed by 6 bases and J by 1 base, leaving 15 bases between them. The CDR3 bases are TGCAGTGCCCTAGATGGGGCAGGGAACACTGAAGCTTTCTTT. It specifies CSALDGAGNTEAFF.

This clonotype was picked up one time. The rearrangement links TRBV2 to TRBJ1-1; D possibly corresponds to TRBD1 (6 bases). The CDR3 is made up of 14 amino acids. Germline V gene data show CDR1 as SNHLY and CDR2 as FYNNEI. V was cut by 5 bases and J by 0 bases, with 10 bases left in between. Here the CDR3 DNA reads TGTGCCAGCAGTCCGACAGGCGTGAACACTGAAGCTTTCTTT. Protein product: CASSPTGVNTEAFF.

This clonotype was picked up many times. At one of its ends the junction is not consistent with the germline gene, which may arise from a read error. The rearrangement uses TRBV24-1 and TRBJ2-1, with 12 bases that match TRBD2. Per the germline V gene, CDR1 is KGHDR and CDR2 is SFDVKD. The CDR3 runs to 18 residues. CDR3: CATSARHPGLAGYNEQFF. The CDR3 DNA follows: TGTGCCACGAGTGCAAGACACCCGGGACTAGCGGGTTACAATGAGCAGTTCTTC.

This clonotype was recorded many times. The J gene is TRBJ2-7, the V gene TRBV20-1; 10 nucleotides match TRBD2. The CDR3 has 15 residues. The V and J ends lost 3 bases and 3 bases, in that order; junction bases with no gene match: 8. The germline V gene has CDR1 DFQATT and CDR2 SNEGSKA (reference sequence). In DNA form, the CDR3 reads TGCAGTGCTAGCCCTGGTAGCGGGGGGAACTACGAGCAGTACTTC. Protein sequence: CSASPGSGGNYEQYF.